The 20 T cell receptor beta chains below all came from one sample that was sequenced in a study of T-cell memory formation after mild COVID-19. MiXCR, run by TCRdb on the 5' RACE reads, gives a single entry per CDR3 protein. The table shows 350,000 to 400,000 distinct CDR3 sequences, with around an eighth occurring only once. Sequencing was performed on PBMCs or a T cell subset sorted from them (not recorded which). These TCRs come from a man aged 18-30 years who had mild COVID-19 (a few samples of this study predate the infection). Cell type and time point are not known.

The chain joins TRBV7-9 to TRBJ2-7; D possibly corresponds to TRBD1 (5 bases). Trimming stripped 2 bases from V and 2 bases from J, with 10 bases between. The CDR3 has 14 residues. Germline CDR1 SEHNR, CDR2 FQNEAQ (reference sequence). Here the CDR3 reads CASSLTGQPYEQYF. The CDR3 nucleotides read TGTGCCAGCAGCTTAACAGGACAACCCTACGAGCAGTACTTC. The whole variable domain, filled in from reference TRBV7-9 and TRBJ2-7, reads DTGVSQNPRHKITKRGQNVTFRCDPISEHNRLYWYRQTLGQGPEFLTYFQNEAQLEKSRLLSDRFSAERPKGSFSTLEIQRTEQGDSAMYLCASSLTGQPYEQYFGPGTRLTVT.

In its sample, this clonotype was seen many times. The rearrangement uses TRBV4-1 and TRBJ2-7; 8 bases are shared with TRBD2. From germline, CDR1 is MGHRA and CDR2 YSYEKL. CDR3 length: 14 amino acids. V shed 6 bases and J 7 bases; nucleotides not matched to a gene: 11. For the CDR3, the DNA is TGCGCCAGCAGTCACGTCAGAACGGGGGGGGAGCAGTACTTC. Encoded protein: CASSHVRTGGEQYF.

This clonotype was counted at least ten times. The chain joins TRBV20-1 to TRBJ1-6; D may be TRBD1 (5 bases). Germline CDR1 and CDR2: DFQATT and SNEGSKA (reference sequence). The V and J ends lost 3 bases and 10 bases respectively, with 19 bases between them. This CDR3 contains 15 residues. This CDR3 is CSASPGTESLSPLHF. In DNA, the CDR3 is TGCAGTGCTAGTCCCGGGACCGAGTCTCTATCACCCCTCCACTTT.

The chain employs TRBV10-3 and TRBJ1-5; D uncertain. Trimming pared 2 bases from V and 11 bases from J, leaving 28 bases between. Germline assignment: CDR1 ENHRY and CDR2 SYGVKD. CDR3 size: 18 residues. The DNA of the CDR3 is TGTGCCATCAGTGAGGTGGGTTCTAACTTGTTTCGGGGTTGGACCCAGCATTTT. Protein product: CAISEVGSNLFRGWTQHF.

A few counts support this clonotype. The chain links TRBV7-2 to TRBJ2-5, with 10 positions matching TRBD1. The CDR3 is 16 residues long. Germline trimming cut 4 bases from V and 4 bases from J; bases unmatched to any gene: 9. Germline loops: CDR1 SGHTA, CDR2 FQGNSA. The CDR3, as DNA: TGTGCCAGCAGCTGGGGACAGGGGCCATCGGTAGAGACCCAGTACTTC. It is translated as CASSWGQGPSVETQYF.

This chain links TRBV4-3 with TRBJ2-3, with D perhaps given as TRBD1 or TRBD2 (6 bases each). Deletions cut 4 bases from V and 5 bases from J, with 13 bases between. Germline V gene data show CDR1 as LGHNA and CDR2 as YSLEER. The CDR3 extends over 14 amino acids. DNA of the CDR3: TGCGCCAGCAGCCGCTCGGGGGCACAAGATACGCAGTATTTT. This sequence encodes CASSRSGAQDTQYF.

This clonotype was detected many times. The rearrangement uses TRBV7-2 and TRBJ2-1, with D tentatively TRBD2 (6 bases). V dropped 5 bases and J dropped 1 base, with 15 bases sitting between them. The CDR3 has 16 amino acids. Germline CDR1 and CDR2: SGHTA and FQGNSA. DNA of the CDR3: TGTGCCAGCAGCGCCCCCGGGGGACCTTCCTACAATGAGCAGTTCTTC. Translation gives CASSAPGGPSYNEQFF.

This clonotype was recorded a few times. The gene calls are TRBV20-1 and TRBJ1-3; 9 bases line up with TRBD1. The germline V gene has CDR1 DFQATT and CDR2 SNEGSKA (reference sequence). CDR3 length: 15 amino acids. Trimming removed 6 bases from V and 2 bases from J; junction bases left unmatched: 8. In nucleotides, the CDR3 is TGCAGTGCCAGACCGGGGACAGGGCCTGGAAACACCATATATTTT. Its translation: CSARPGTGPGNTIYF.

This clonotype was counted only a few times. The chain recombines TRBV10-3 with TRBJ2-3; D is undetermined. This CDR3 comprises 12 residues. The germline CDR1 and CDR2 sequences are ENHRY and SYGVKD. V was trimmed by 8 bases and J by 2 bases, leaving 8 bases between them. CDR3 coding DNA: TGTGCCATCGGCTATAACACAGATACGCAGTATTTT. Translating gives CAIGYNTDTQYF.

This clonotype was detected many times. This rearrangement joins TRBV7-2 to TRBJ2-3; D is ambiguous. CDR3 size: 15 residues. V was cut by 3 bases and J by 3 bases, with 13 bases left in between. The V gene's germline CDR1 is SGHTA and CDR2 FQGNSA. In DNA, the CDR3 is TGTGCCAGCAGCTTTTACCCCTCTACAACAGATACGCAGTATTTT. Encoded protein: CASSFYPSTTDTQYF.

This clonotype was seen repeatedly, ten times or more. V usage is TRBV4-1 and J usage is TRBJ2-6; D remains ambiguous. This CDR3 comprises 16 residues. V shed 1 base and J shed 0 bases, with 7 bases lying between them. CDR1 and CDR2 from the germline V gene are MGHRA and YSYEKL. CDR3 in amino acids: CASSQGFRSGANVLTF. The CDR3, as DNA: TGCGCCAGCAGCCAAGGTTTCCGCTCTGGGGCCAACGTCCTGACTTTC.

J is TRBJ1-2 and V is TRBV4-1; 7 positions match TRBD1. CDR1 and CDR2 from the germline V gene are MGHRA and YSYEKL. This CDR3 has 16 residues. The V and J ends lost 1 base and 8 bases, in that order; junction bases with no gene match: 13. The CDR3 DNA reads TGCGCCAGCAGCCAAGCAGGGGGTCGGCGAGTAAGCGGCTACACCTTC. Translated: CASSQAGGRRVSGYTF.

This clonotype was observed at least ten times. The CDR3 DNA is TGCGCCAGCAGCCAAGAACTAGCTAGCACAGATACGCAGTATTTT. Residues: CASSQELASTDTQYF. The chain joins TRBV4-3 to TRBJ2-3, with D tentatively TRBD2 (6 bases). The length of the CDR3 is 15 residues. Per germline, CDR1 LGHNA and CDR2 YSLEER. V was cut by 0 bases and J by 0 bases, with 7 bases left in between.

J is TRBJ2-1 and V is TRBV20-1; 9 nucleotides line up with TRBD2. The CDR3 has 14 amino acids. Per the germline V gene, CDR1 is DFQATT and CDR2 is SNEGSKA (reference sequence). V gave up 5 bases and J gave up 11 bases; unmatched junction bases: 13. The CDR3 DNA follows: TGCAGTGCTGAGCGGGGGGCCGCTGGGGATAAGCAGTTCTTC. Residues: CSAERGAAGDKQFF.

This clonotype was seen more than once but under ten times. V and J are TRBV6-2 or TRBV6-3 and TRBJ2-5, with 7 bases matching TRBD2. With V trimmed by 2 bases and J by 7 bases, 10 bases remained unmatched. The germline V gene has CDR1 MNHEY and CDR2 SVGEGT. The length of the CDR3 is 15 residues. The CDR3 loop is CASSYGVGLDWTQYF. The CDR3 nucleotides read TGTGCCAGCAGTTACGGAGTAGGACTAGATTGGACCCAGTACTTC.

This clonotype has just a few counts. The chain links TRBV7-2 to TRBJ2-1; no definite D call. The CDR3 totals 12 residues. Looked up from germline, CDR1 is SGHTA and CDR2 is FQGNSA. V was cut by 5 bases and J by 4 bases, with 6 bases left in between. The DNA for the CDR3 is TGTGCCAGCAGCAACCGATACAATGAGCAGTTCTTC. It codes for CASSNRYNEQFF.

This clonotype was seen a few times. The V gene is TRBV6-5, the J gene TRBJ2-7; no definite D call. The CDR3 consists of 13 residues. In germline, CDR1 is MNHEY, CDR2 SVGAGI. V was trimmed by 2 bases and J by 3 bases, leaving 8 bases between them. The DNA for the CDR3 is TGTGCCAGCAGTTACGAGGACGGCTACGAGCAGTACTTC. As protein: CASSYEDGYEQYF.

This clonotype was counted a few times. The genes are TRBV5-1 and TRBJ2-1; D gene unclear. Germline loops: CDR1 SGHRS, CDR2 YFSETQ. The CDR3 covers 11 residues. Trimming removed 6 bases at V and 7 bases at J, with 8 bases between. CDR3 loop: CASTVENEQFF. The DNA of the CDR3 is TGCGCCAGCACTGTAGAGAATGAGCAGTTCTTC.

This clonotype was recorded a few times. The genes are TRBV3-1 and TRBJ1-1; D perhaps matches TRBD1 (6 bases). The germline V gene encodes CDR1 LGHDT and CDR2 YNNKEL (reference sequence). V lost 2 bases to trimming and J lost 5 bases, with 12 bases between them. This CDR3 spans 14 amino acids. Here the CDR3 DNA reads TGTGCCAGCAGCCAACAGGGGAGGGAGACTGAAGCTTTCTTT. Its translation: CASSQQGRETEAFF.

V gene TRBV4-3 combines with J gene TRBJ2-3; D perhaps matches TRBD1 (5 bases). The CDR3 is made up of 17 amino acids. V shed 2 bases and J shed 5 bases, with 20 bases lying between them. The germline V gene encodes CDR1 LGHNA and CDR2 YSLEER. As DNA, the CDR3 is TGCGCCAGCAGCCAACGAGATTACAGGTTTAGTCGAGATACGCAGTATTTT. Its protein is CASSQRDYRFSRDTQYF.